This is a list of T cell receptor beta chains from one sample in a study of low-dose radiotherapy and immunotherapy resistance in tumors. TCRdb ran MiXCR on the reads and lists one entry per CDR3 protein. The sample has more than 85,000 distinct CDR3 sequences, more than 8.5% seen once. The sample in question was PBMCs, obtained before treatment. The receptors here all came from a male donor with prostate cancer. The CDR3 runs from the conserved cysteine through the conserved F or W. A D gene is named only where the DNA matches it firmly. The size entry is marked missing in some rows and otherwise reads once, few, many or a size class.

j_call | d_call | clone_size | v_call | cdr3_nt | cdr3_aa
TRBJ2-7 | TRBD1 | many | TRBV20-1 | TGCAGTGCTAGAGAACTTGGGGACAGCCTGAGCTCCTACGAGCAGTACTTC | CSARELGDSLSSYEQYF
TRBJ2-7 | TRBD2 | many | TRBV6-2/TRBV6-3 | TGTGCCAGCAGTAGAGCGGGAAACACCTACGAGCAGTACTTC | CASSRAGNTYEQYF
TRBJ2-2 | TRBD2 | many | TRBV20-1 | TGCAGTGCTAGAGAGGGGCGGGAGGGCCGCGCCGGGGAGCTGTTTTTT | CSAREGREGRAGELFF
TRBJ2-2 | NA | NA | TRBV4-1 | TGCGCCAGCAGTCGAGGGACAACGAACACCGGGGAGCTGTTTTTT | CASSRGTTNTGELFF
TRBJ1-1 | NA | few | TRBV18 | TGTGCCAGCTCCGCTTCGGAGAACACTGAAGCTTTCTTT | CASSASENTEAFF
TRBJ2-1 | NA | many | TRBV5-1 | TGCGCCAGCAGCTCAGACGGGAAATTTAACTACAATGAGCAGTTCTTC | CASSSDGKFNYNEQFF
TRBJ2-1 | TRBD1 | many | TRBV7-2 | TGTGCCAGCAGCTTTAACTCAGGGGGTAATGAGCAGTTCTTC | CASSFNSGGNEQFF
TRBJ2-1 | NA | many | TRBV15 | TGTGCCACCAGCAGAGATGGAACGACACGGCATGAGCAGTTCTTC | CATSRDGTTRHEQFF
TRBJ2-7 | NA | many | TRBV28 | TGTGCCAGCAGTTCAACGACAGTCCACGAGCAGTACTTC | CASSSTTVHEQYF
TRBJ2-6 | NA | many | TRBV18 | TGTGCCAGCTCACCGACAAGCTCTGGGGCCAACGTCCTGACTTTC | CASSPTSSGANVLTF
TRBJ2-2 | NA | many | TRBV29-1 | TGCAGCGTCGTTAGCGGACCCGGCAAGCTGTTTTTT | CSVVSGPGKLFF
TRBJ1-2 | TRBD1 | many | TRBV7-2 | TGTGCCAGCAGCTTTTTTGGAGGGACAGGGAACTATGGCTACACCTTC | CASSFFGGTGNYGYTF
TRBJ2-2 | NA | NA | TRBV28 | TGTGCCACCCTAACGATTAACACCGGGGAGCTGTTTTTT | CATLTINTGELFF
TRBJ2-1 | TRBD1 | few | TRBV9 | TGTGCCAGCAGCTATGGACAGGGAACCTACAATGAGCAGTTCTTC | CASSYGQGTYNEQFF
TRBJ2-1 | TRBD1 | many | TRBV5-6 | TGTGCCAGCAGCAGACAGGGTTCCTACAATGAGCAGTTCTTC | CASSRQGSYNEQFF
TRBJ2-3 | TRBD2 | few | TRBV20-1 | TGCAGTGCCAACTCCGGGACTAGCGGGTTGTCTAGCACAGATACGCAGTATTTT | CSANSGTSGLSSTDTQYF
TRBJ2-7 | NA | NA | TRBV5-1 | NA | CASTNQTSMYLCASTGGYEQYF
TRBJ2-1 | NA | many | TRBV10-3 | TGTGCCACCAGGATGTCTGGAACTGACAATGAGCAGTTCTTC | CATRMSGTDNEQFF
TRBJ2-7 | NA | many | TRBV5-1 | TGCGCCAGCAGCTTCGGGACTGGCGGAGGGGAGCAGTACTTC | CASSFGTGGGEQYF
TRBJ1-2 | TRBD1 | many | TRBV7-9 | TGTGCCAGCAGCTTAGTCGGTGGGGACAGGGGAGTCTATGGCTACACCTTC | CASSLVGGDRGVYGYTF
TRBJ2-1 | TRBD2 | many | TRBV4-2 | TGTGCCAGCAGCCAAGATACGGGACTAGTAATTGAGCAGTTCTTC | CASSQDTGLVIEQFF
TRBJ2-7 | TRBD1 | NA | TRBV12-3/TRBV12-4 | TGTGCCAGCAGTGGGACAGGGAGATTCTACGAGCAGTACTTC | CASSGTGRFYEQYF
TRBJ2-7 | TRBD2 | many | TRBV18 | TGTGCCAGCTCACCTCTTAGCGGGAGCACCGAGCAGTACTTC | CASSPLSGSTEQYF
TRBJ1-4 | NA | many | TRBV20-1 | TGCAGTGCTAGAGACCCACCACTGACCCTTTTT | CSARDPPLTLF
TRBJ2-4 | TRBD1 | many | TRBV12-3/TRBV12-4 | TGTGCCAGCAGTTCCAGGACAGGGGGCGTAGACATTCAGTACTTC | CASSSRTGGVDIQYF
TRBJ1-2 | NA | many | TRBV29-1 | TGCAGCGTTGGGGGGGCGCGGGGTGGCTACACCTTC | CSVGGARGGYTF
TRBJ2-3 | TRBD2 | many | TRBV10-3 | TGTGCCACAGCTAGCGGGGAAAGCACAGATACGCAGTATTTT | CATASGESTDTQYF
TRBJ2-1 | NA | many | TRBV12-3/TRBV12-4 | TGTGCCAGCTCCCCTGGACAGATCCAGTTCTTC | CASSPGQIQFF
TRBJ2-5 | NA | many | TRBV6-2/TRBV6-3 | TGTGCCAGCAGTTACCTACTAGGGAACACAGAAGAGACCCAGTACTTC | CASSYLLGNTEETQYF
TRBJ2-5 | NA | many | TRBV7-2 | TGTGCCAGCTCGAGGGGGGCTTTACAAGAGACCCAGTACTTC | CASSRGALQETQYF
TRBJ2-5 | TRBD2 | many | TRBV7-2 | TGTGCCAGCAGCTTAGTAGCGGGAGTGGGGGAGACCCAGTACTTC | CASSLVAGVGETQYF
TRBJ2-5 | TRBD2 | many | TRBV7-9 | TGTGCCAGCAGCTTGGTTAGCGGGAGCAACCAAGAGACCCAGTACTTC | CASSLVSGSNQETQYF
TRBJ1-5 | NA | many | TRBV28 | TGTGCCAGTGAGGACAGCTATAATCAGCCCCAGCATTTT | CASEDSYNQPQHF
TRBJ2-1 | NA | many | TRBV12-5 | TGTGCTAGTGGTTTACTTGGCCTAACCTACAATGAGCAGTTCTTC | CASGLLGLTYNEQFF
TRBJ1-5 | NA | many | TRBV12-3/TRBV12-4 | TGTGCCAGCAGTTTAGCGGGGGGTCAGCCCCAGCATTTT | CASSLAGGQPQHF
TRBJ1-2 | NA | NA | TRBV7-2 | TGTGCCAGCAGTTCGATCCGGGCCGGTAACCGCTACACCTTC | CASSSIRAGNRYTF
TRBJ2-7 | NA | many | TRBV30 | TGTGCCTGGAGTGTACGGACAGCTTATTCCTACGAGCAGTACTTC | CAWSVRTAYSYEQYF
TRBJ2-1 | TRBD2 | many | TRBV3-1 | TGTGCCAGCAGCCTGGGGCTAGCGGCGACTTACAATGAGCAGTTCTTC | CASSLGLAATYNEQFF
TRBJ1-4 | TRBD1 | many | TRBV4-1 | TGCGCCAGCAGCCAAGGGAACAGGGGATCTAATGAAAAACTGTTTTTT | CASSQGNRGSNEKLFF
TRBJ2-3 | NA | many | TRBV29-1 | TGCAGCGTGGGGCGGGTTAGCACAGATACGCAGTATTTT | CSVGRVSTDTQYF
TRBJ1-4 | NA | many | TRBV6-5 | TGTGCCAGCAGTCCCCGGGACAATGAAAAACTGTTTTTT | CASSPRDNEKLFF
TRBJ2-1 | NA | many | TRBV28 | TGTGCCAGCAGTTTAGGGGACAATGAGCAGTTCTTC | CASSLGDNEQFF
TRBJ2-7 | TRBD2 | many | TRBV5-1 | TGCGCCAGCAGCGTGGGACCGGGACTAGCGGCCTACGAGCAGTACTTC | CASSVGPGLAAYEQYF
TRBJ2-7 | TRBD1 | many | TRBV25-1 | TGTGCCAGCAGTGTCACCGGGACAGGGGTATACGAGCAGTACTTC | CASSVTGTGVYEQYF
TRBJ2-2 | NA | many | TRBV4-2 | TGTGCCAGCAGCCAAGATCGGGCTCTCACCGGGGAGCTGTTTTTT | CASSQDRALTGELFF
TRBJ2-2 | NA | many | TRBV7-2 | TGTGCCAGCAGCTCCCCAAACACCGGGGAGCTGTTTTTT | CASSSPNTGELFF
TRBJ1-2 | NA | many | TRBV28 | TGTGCCAGCATGACAGTCGCTTTTTCTAACTATGGCTACACCTTC | CASMTVAFSNYGYTF
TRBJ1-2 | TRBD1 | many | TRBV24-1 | TGTGCCACCAGTGAACCGGGACAGGGTGTCGGTGGCTACACCTTC | CATSEPGQGVGGYTF